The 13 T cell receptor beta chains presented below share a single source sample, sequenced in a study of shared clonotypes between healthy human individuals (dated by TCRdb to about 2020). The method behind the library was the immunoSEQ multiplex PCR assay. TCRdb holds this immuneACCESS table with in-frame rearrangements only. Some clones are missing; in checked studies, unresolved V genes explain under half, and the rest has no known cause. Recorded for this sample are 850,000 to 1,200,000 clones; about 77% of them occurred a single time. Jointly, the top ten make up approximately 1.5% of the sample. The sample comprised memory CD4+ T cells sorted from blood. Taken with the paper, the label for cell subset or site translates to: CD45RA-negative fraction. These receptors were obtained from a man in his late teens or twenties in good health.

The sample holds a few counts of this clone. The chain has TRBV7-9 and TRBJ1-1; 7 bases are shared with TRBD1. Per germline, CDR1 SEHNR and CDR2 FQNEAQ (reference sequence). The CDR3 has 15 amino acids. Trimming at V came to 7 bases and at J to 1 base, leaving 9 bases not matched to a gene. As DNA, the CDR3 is TGTGCCAGCACCCCCCAGGGGGAACGGAACACTGAAGCTTTCTTT. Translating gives CASTPQGERNTEAFF. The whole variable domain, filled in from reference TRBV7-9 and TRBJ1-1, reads DTGVSQNPRHKITKRGQNVTFRCDPISEHNRLYWYRQTLGQGPEFLTYFQNEAQLEKSRLLSDRFSAERPKGSFSTLEIQRTEQGDSAMYLCASTPQGERNTEAFFGQGTRLTVV.

The CDR3 sequence is CASSPGTGGSTDTQYF. CDR3 nucleotides: TGTGCCAGCAGCCCGGGGACAGGAGGTAGCACAGATACGCAGTATTTT. The rearrangement links TRBV7-9 to TRBJ2-3, with TRBD1 matching 8 bases. Trimming removed 5 bases from V and 0 bases from J; junction bases left unmatched: 7. This CDR3 comprises 16 residues. CDR1 and CDR2 (germline): SEHNR, FQNEAQ (reference sequence).

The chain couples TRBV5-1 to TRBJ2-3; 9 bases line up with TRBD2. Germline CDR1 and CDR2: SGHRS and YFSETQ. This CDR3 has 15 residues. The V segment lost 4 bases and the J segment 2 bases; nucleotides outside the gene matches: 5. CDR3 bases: TGCGCCAGCAGCACCGAGCGGGGGGCCACAGATACGCAGTATTTT. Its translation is CASSTERGATDTQYF. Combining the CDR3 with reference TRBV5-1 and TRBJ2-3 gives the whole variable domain KAGVTQTPRYLIKTRGQQVTLSCSPISGHRSVSWYQQTPGQGLQFLFEYFSETQRNKGNFPGRFSGRQFSNSRSEMNVSTLELGDSALYLCASSTERGATDTQYFGPGTRLTVL.

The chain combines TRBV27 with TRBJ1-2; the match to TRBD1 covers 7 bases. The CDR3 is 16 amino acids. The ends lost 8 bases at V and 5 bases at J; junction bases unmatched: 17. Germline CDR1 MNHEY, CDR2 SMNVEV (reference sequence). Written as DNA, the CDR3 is TGTGCCAGCGCCGATCTGGGACAGCTATTCACTTATGGCTACACCTTC. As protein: CASADLGQLFTYGYTF.

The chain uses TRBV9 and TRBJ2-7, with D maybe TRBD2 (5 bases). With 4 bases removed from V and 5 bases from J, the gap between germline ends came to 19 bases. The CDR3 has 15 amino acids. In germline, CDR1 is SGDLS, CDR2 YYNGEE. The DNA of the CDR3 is TGTGCCAGCAGCCCCCGAGGGATCAGTGGGGACGAGCAGTACTTC. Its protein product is CASSPRGISGDEQYF.

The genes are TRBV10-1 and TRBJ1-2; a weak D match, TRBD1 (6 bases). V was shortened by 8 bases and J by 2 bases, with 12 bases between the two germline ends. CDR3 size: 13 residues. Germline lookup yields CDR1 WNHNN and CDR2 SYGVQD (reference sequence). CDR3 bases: TGCGCCAGCGCGGGGGGGCACAACTATGGCTACACCTTC. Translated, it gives CASAGGHNYGYTF.

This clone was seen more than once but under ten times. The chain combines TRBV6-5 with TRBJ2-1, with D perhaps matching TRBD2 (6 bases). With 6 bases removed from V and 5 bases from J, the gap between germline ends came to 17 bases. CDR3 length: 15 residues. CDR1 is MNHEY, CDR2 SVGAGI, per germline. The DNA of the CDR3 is TGTGCCAGCAGGTCCGTTTTGGGAGGTAACAATGAGCAGTTCTTC. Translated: CASRSVLGGNNEQFF.

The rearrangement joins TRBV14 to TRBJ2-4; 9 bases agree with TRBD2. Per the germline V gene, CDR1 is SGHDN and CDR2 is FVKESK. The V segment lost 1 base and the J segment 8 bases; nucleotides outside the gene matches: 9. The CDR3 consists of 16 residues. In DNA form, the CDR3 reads TGTGCCAGCAGCCAAGGGACTAGCGTCCCCGTAGACATTCAGTACTTC. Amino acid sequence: CASSQGTSVPVDIQYF.

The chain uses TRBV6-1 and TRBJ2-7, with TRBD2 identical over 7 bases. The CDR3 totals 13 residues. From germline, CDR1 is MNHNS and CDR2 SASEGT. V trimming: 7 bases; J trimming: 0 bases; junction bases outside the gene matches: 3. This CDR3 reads CASMRDYSYEQYF. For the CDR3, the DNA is TGTGCCAGCATGCGGGACTACTCCTACGAGCAGTACTTC.

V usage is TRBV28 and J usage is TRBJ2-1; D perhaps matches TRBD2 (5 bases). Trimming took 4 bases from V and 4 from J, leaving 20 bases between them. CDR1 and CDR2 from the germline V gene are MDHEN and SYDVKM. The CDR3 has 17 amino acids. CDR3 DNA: TGTGCCAGCAGTTCGACTGGACTGCCAACTCTGTACAATGAGCAGTTCTTC. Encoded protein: CASSSTGLPTLYNEQFF.

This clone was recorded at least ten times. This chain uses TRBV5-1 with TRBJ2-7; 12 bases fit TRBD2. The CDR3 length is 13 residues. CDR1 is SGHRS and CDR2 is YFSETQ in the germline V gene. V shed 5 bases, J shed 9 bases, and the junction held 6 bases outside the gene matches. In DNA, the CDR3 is TGCGCCAGCAGGGATACTAGCGGGAGGAGGCAGTACTTC. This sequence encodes CASRDTSGRRQYF.

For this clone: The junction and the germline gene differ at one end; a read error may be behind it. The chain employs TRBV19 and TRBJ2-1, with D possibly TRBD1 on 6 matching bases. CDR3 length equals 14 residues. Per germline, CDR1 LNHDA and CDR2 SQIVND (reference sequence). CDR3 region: CASSPGTHYSEQFF. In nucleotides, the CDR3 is TGTGCCAGTAGTCCAGGGACACACTACAGTGAGCAGTTCTTC. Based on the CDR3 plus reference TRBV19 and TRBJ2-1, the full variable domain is DGGITQSPKYLFRKEGQNVTLSCEQNLNHDAMYWYRQDPGQGLRLIYYSQIVNDFQKGDIAEGYSVSREKKESFPLTVTSAQKNPTAFYLCASSPGTHYSEQFFGPGTRLTVL.

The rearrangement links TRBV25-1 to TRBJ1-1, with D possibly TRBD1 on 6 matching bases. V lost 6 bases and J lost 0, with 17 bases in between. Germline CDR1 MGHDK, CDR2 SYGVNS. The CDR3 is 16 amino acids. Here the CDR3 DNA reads TGTGCCAGCAGAGCTCCAGGGGTTTTCATGAACACTGAAGCTTTCTTT. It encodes CASRAPGVFMNTEAFF.